Shown below are 17 T cell receptor beta chains from a single sample sequenced in a study of cytomegalovirus exposure and HLA in healthy donors. A multiplex PCR was run with 60 Vbeta primers and 13 Jbeta primers. The repertoire was sequenced with immunoSEQ multiplex PCR; TCRdb's copy has only in-frame clones and lacks some. The table includes around 190,000 clones, around 85% detected once. The material sequenced was PBMCs. These receptors originate from a man aged 18 to 30 in good health and CMV-seronegative.

This chain connects TRBV15 to TRBJ1-2; 8 nucleotides agree with TRBD1. The V segment lost 5 bases and the J segment 6 bases; nucleotides outside the gene matches: 8. Germline values: CDR1 LNHNV, CDR2 YYDKDF (reference sequence). The CDR3 has 14 amino acids. The CDR3 region is CATSPRTGFNGYTF. The DNA of the CDR3 is TGTGCCACCAGCCCCAGGACAGGGTTTAATGGCTACACCTTC.

This rearrangement joins TRBV7-2 to TRBJ2-7, with D maybe TRBD2 (5 bases). Trimming cost V 0 bases and J 4 bases, with 16 bases left between them. CDR3 length: 16 amino acids. The germline CDR1 and CDR2 sequences are SGHTA and FQGNSA. CDR3 residues: CASSLAVARGSYEQYF. CDR3 sequence (DNA): TGTGCCAGCAGCTTAGCGGTTGCCCGGGGTAGTTACGAGCAGTACTTC. The variable domain in full, with the rest retrieved from reference TRBV7-2 and TRBJ2-7, is GAGVSQSPSNKVTEKGKDVELRCDPISGHTALYWYRQSLGQGLEFLIYFQGNSAPDKSGLPSDRFSAERTGGSVSTLTIQRTQQEDSAVYLCASSLAVARGSYEQYFGPGTRLTVT.

V usage is TRBV28 and J usage is TRBJ1-2, with 10 bases identical to TRBD1. The germline CDR1 and CDR2 sequences are MDHEN and SYDVKM. V shed 5 bases, J shed 4 bases, and the junction held 4 bases outside the gene matches. This CDR3 region has 14 residues. The CDR3 spells CASSQTGGFYGYTF. For the CDR3, the DNA is TGTGCCAGCAGTCAGACAGGGGGCTTCTATGGCTACACCTTC.

V and J are TRBV4-3 and TRBJ2-2; D not resolved. CDR3 size: 17 residues. V was clipped by 2 bases and J by 3 bases, with 16 bases between them. Germline loops: CDR1 LGHNA, CDR2 YSLEER. This CDR3 reads CASSQSTPTWYTGELFF. As DNA, the CDR3 is TGCGCCAGCAGCCAATCTACCCCTACGTGGTACACCGGGGAGCTGTTTTTT.

The genes are TRBV4-3 and TRBJ2-7, with a weak D call TRBD1 (6 bases). Trimming removed 5 bases at V and 7 bases at J, with 18 bases between. Germline CDR1 LGHNA, CDR2 YSLEER. The CDR3 totals 14 residues. The CDR3 nucleotides are TGCGCCAGCAGCAGTCACAGGGAAACGGGTGAGCAGTACTTC. Translating it yields CASSSHRETGEQYF.

This clone was recorded a few times. The CDR3 loop is CASSQVSTGAEGYTF. The CDR3 bases are TGCGCCAGCAGCCAAGTTTCAACAGGGGCTGAAGGCTACACCTTC. This chain joins TRBV4-3 and TRBJ1-2, with 7 bases matching TRBD1. Germline loops: CDR1 LGHNA, CDR2 YSLEER. V dropped 1 base and J dropped 8; count of bases not matched to a gene: 10. This CDR3 spans 15 amino acids.

This rearrangement joins TRBV5-5 to TRBJ1-5; 7 positions agree with TRBD1. Germline V lookup: CDR1 SGHKS, CDR2 YYEKEE (reference sequence). Unmatched junction bases numbered 7, after V lost 0 bases and J lost 4 bases. The CDR3 sequence is 16 residues long. This chain's CDR3 is CASSLEAGTANQPQHF. DNA of the CDR3: TGTGCCAGCAGCTTGGAAGCTGGGACAGCTAATCAGCCCCAGCATTTT.

The chain recombines TRBV29-1 with TRBJ2-4; 9 bases match TRBD1. The CDR3 runs to 11 residues. The trim removed 5 bases at V and 16 bases at J, leaving 9 bases unmatched. Per germline, CDR1 SQVTM and CDR2 ANQGSEA. CDR3 sequence (DNA): TGCAGCGTTTCCGCCGGGACAGGGTCCTACTTC. Its translation is CSVSAGTGSYF. Complete variable domain (other parts from reference TRBV29-1 and TRBJ2-4): SAVISQKPSRDICQRGTSLTIQCQVDSQVTMMFWYRQQPGQSLTLIATANQGSEATYESGFVIDKFPISRPNLTFSTLTVSNMSPEDSSIYLCSVSAGTGSYFGAGTRLSVL.

The V call is TRBV27, the J call TRBJ1-1; D may be TRBD1 (6 bases). V lost 5 bases, J lost 3 bases, and 13 bases lay in between. This CDR3 region has 14 residues. Germline V gene lookup returns CDR1 MNHEY and CDR2 SMNVEV (reference sequence). The CDR3 here is CASSLTGMYTEAFF. The CDR3 nucleotides are TGTGCCAGCAGTCTCACAGGGATGTACACTGAAGCTTTCTTT.

This clone was detected once. The chain uses TRBV5-1 and TRBJ2-7; TRBD1 matches 9 bases. V shed 5 bases, J shed 2 bases, and the junction held 11 bases outside the gene matches. Germline V gives CDR1 SGHRS, CDR2 YFSETQ. The CDR3 is 16 residues long. CDR3 sequence (DNA): TGCGCCAGCAGATCCTCCACAGGGGGCGATCCCTACGAGCAGTACTTC. Translation: CASRSSTGGDPYEQYF.

This chain joins TRBV9 and TRBJ2-1; D remains ambiguous. Trimming cost V 0 bases and J 2 bases, with 12 bases left between them. The CDR3 is 16 residues long. The germline gives CDR1 SGDLS, CDR2 YYNGEE. The CDR3 coding sequence is TGTGCCAGCAGCGTAGTTTTGTCCGAGCCCTACAATGAGCAGTTCTTC. Its translation is CASSVVLSEPYNEQFF.

V gene TRBV6-5 combines with J gene TRBJ2-5, with TRBD2 identical over 11 bases. The CDR3 extends over 15 amino acids. V shed 2 bases, J shed 5 bases, and the junction held 4 bases outside the gene matches. Germline CDR1 reads MNHEY; CDR2 reads SVGAGI. The chain's CDR3 is CASSYELAGVETQYF. Here the CDR3 DNA reads TGTGCCAGCAGTTACGAACTAGCGGGGGTGGAGACCCAGTACTTC.

The chain couples TRBV5-5 to TRBJ1-6, with D perhaps matching TRBD1 (6 bases). Germline lookup yields CDR1 SGHKS and CDR2 YYEKEE (reference sequence). V shed 0 bases and J shed 9 bases, with 13 bases lying between them. CDR3 size: 15 residues. CDR3 DNA: TGTGCCAGCAGCTTGGTTCAGGGGAATCGTTCACCCCTCCACTTT. As protein: CASSLVQGNRSPLHF.

The rearrangement links TRBV2 to TRBJ1-2, with TRBD1 identical over 7 bases. This CDR3 is 13 amino acids long. The trim removed 8 bases at V and 4 bases at J, leaving 7 bases unmatched. Germline V lookup: CDR1 SNHLY, CDR2 FYNNEI. CDR3 in DNA: TGTGCCAGCGTAACGACAGGGACCTATGGCTACACCTTC. This encodes CASVTTGTYGYTF.

The rearrangement uses TRBV11-3 and TRBJ2-2; tentative D call: TRBD1 (5 bases). Per germline, CDR1 SGHNT and CDR2 YENEEA. The germline V and J ends were trimmed by 5 bases and 6 bases, with 7 bases remaining between them. The CDR3 loop spans 12 amino acids. Here the CDR3 reads CASSQGAGELFF. CDR3 bases: TGTGCCAGCAGCCAAGGGGCCGGGGAGCTGTTTTTT. The complete variable domain, with remaining parts taken from reference TRBV11-3 and TRBJ2-2, reads EAGVVQSPRYKIIEKKQPVAFWCNPISGHNTLYWYLQNLGQGPELLIRYENEEAVDDSQLPKDRFSAERLKGVDSTLKIQPAELGDSAVYLCASSQGAGELFFGEGSRLTVL.

V usage is TRBV25-1 and J usage is TRBJ2-5; perhaps TRBD2 as D (5 bases). The CDR3 is 13 amino acids. Trimming left V 4 bases short and J 5 bases short, with 11 bases between. In germline, CDR1 is MGHDK, CDR2 SYGVNS. The CDR3 sequence: CASSGSPGETQYF. In nucleotides, the CDR3 is TGTGCCAGCAGTGGGTCCCCGGGGGAGACCCAGTACTTC. Drawing the rest from reference TRBV25-1 and TRBJ2-5, the complete variable domain is EADIYQTPRYLVIGTGKKITLECSQTMGHDKMYWYQQDPGMELHLIHYSYGVNSTEKGDLSSESTVSRIRTEHFPLTLESARPSHTSQYLCASSGSPGETQYFGPGTRLLVL.

The CDR3 coding sequence is TGTGCCATCAGTGAGCCCCCTGGAAGCGGGGGTACCTCTAGCACAGATACGCAGTATTTT. The encoded protein is CAISEPPGSGGTSSTDTQYF. The chain employs TRBV10-3 and TRBJ2-3; 8 positions agree with TRBD2. The CDR3 runs 20 residues. V gave up 2 bases and J gave up 0 bases; unmatched junction bases: 16. Per germline, CDR1 ENHRY and CDR2 SYGVKD.